Listed below are T cell receptor beta chains from one sample, sequenced in a study of T-cell memory formation after mild COVID-19. TCRdb re-called the 5' RACE reads through MiXCR, storing one row per CDR3 protein. This repertoire shows 190,000 or so distinct CDR3 sequences, more than 9% found once; its top ten account for roughly 3%. The material sequenced was PBMCs or a T cell subset sorted from them (not recorded which). The receptors originated from a man aged 18 to 29 who had mild COVID-19 (a few samples of this study predate the infection). Cell type and time point are not known. Each CDR3 is given with its conserved first and last residue. Each record gives: CDR3 protein, CDR3 length, J gene, V gene.

CASSLEGSRGNTIYF 15 TRBJ1-3 TRBV5-1
CAISKGPAIGSPLHF 15 TRBJ1-6 TRBV10-3
CASSRDRGLEGYTF 14 TRBJ1-2 TRBV12-3/TRBV12-4
CASSQGDGTKQPQHF 15 TRBJ1-5 TRBV6-6
CASSLDPQPQHF 12 TRBJ1-5 TRBV12-3/TRBV12-4
CASRLASTDTLYF 13 TRBJ2-3 TRBV7-3
CASRAGAYNEQFF 13 TRBJ2-1 TRBV6-2/TRBV6-3
CASSPRVLAGGDEQFF 16 TRBJ2-1 TRBV4-3
CASSSDTGGAGEQFF 15 TRBJ2-1 TRBV7-2
CASSRGVSNQPQHF 14 TRBJ1-5 TRBV7-2